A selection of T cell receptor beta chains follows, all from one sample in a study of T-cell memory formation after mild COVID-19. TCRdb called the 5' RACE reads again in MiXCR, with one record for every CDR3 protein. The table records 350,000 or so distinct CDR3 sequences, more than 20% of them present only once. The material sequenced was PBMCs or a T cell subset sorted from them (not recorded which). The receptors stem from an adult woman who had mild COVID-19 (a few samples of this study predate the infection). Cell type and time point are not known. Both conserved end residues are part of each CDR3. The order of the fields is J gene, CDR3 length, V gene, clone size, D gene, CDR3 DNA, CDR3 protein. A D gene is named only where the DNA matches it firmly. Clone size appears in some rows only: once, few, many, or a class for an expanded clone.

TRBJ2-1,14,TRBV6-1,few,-,TGTGCCAGCAAGACGGACTACTCCTACAATGAGCAGTTCTTC,CASKTDYSYNEQFF
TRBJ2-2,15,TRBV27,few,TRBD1,TGTGCCAGCAGTATTGTGGCCAGGGGGCTTGGGGAGCTGTTTTTT,CASSIVARGLGELFF
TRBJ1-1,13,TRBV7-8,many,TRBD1,TGTGCCAGCAGCTTCGATGTGACAGGGAGGGCTTTCTTT,CASSFDVTGRAFF
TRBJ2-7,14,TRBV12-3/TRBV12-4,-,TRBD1,TGTGCCAGCAGTGCGCCCGGACAGGGGTTCAGGCAGTACTTC,CASSAPGQGFRQYF
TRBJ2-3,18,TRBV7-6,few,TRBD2,TGTGCCAGCAGCTTGGGAGGAATTAGCGGGAGGGCCGTAGATACGCAGTATTTT,CASSLGGISGRAVDTQYF
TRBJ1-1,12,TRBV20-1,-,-,TGCAGTGCGAGGGTACAGGGCACTGAAGCTTTCTTT,CSARVQGTEAFF
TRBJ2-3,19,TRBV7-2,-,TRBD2,TGTGCCAGCAGCCCCCTTTGGGCTAGCGGGATAGGGGGCACAGATACGCAGTATTTT,CASSPLWASGIGGTDTQYF
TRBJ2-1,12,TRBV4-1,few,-,TGCGCCAGCAGCCAAGATGGGAATGAGCAGTTCTTC,CASSQDGNEQFF
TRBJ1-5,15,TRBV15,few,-,TGTGCCACCAGCGGAGGCTCTACGAGCAATCAGCCCCAGCATTTT,CATSGGSTSNQPQHF
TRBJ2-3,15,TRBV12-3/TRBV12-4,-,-,TGTGCCACCGGAGGGGGGGGCGGGACGTCAGATACGCAGTATTTT,CATGGGGGTSDTQYF
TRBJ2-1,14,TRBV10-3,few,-,TGTGCCATCTCTTGGGGAGGAGAGTACAATGAGCAGTTCTTC,CAISWGGEYNEQFF
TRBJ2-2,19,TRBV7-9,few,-,TGTGCCAGCAGCCTGCTAGGACTACACCTGAGTTCCAACACCGGGGAGCTGTTTTTT,CASSLLGLHLSSNTGELFF
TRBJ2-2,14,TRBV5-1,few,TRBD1,TGCGCCAGCTGGGGACAGTATAACACCGGGGAGCTGTTTTTT,CASWGQYNTGELFF
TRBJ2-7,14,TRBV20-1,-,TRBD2,TGCAGTGCAGATCCTAGCGGGGGCCGCTACGAGCAGTACTTC,CSADPSGGRYEQYF
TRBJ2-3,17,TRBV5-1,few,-,TGCGCCAGCAGCCGAACCGAACGGGGGGCTTATGGAGATACGCAGTATTTT,CASSRTERGAYGDTQYF
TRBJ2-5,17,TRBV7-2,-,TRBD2,TGTGCCAGCAGCTTAGCCTTAGCGGGAGCCGGTACGGAGACCCAGTACTTC,CASSLALAGAGTETQYF
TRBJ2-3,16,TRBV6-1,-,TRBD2,TGTGCCAGCAGTGAGCTTGCGGGGGGACTCACAGATACGCAGTATTTT,CASSELAGGLTDTQYF
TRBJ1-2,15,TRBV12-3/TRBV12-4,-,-,TGTGCCAGCAGTTTAGAGGGCAGGGTGGGCTATGGCTACACCTTC,CASSLEGRVGYGYTF
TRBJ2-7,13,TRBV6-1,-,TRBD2,TGTGCCAGCACCAATAGCGGGAGCTACGAGCAGTACTTC,CASTNSGSYEQYF
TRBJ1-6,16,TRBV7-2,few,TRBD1,TGTGCCAGCAGCTCGGACAGGGGATCTGCGAATTCACCCCTCCACTTT,CASSSDRGSANSPLHF
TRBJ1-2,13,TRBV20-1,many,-,TGCAGTGCTAGGGCGGACGGAGGGTATGGCTACACCTTC,CSARADGGYGYTF
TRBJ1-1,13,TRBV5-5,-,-,TGTGCCAGCAGCTTCGTTCCGCGGATTGAAGCTTTCTTT,CASSFVPRIEAFF
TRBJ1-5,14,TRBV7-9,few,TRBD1,TGTGCCAGCAGCACAGGGGCGGTGGGCCAGCCCCAGCATTTT,CASSTGAVGQPQHF
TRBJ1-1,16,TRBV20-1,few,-,TGCAGTGCTAAGAAGGATACCAGTGGAGGTGGGACTGAAGCTTTCTTT,CSAKKDTSGGGTEAFF
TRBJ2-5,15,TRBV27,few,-,TGTGCCAGCAGTTTCGGGGATGGACTGGGGGAGACCCAGTACTTC,CASSFGDGLGETQYF
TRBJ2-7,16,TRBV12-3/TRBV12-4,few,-,TGTGCCAGCAGTTGGGCTGCTGCCGCCCGCCCCTACGAGCAGTACTTC,CASSWAAAARPYEQYF